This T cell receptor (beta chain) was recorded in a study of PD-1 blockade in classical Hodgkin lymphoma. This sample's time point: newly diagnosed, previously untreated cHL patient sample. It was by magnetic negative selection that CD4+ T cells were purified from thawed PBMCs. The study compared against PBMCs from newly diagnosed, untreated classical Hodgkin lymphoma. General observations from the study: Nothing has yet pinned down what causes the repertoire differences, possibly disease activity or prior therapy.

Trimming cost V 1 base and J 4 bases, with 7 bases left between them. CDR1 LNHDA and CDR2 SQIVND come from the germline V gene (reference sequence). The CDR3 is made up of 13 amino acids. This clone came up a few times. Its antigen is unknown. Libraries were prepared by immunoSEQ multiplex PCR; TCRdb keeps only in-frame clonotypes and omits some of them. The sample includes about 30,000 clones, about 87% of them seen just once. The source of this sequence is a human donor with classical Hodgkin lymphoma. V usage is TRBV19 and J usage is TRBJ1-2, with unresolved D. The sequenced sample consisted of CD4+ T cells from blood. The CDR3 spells CASSIARSYGYTF. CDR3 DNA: TGTGCCAGTAGTATAGCCCGGAGCTATGGCTACACCTTC.